Here is one TCR beta chain with its context. Its antigen is as yet unknown. TEMRA cells were FACS-enriched, unlike CD8+ and CD4+ T cells, which were negatively isolated. With random hexamers, reverse transcription was performed on about 0.5 to 1 ug of RNA. With immunoSEQ multiplex PCR, TCR beta CDR3 was amplified across 54 Vbeta and 13 Jbeta. TCRdb recomputed calls from the immunoSEQ multiplex PCR reads with MiXCR, one row per CDR3 protein. Of 95,000 to 150,000 distinct CDR3 sequences listed, 96% are singletons. Germline CDR1 is GTSNPN and CDR2 is SVGIG (reference sequence). The CDR3 is 13 residues long. The data originate from a study of CD8 T cells in Susac syndrome. Broader study findings: The CD4+ T cell repertoires in Susac syndrome were not clonally expanded.

The sequence derives from a human donor with Susac syndrome. Sequenced material: CD4+ T cells from PBMCs. This chain uses TRBV30 with TRBJ2-6, with a weak D call TRBD1 (5 bases). CDR3 protein: CEGSLSGANVLTF. The CDR3, as DNA: TGTGAGGGGTCTCTCTCTGGGGCCAACGTCCTGACTTTC.